The next 20 T cell receptor beta chains were all read from a single sample in a study of blood T cell repertoires in COVID-19. Data came from immunoSEQ multiplex PCR; TCRdb stores just in-frame clones and leaves some out. The sample includes 300,000 to 400,000 clones, about 88% of them seen just once. Material for sequencing was PBMCs or T cells enriched from blood (not recorded which). The source of these receptors is a woman between 18 and 29 years old who had recovered from COVID-19.

This chain uses TRBV10-3 with TRBJ1-1, with 8 bases aligning to TRBD1. CDR3 length: 15 residues. CDR1 ENHRY and CDR2 SYGVKD come from the germline V gene. Losses at the gene ends were 2 bases for V and 0 bases for J; bases not matched to a gene: 2. The CDR3 DNA sequence: TGTGCCATCAGTGAGAACAGGGGGTTGAACACTGAAGCTTTCTTT. Translation gives CAISENRGLNTEAFF.

The genes are TRBV7-2 and TRBJ1-2; 7 bases match TRBD1. CDR3 length equals 12 residues. The V segment lost 3 bases and the J segment 7 bases; nucleotides outside the gene matches: 2. Germline CDR1 and CDR2: SGHTA and FQGNSA. CDR3 region: CASSFGTVGYTF. Here the CDR3 DNA reads TGTGCCAGCAGCTTTGGGACAGTTGGCTACACCTTC.

The chain links TRBV11-2 to TRBJ1-2; 7 positions agree with TRBD1. Germline V gene lookup returns CDR1 SGHAT and CDR2 FQNNGV. After removal of 6 bases from V and 6 bases from J, the junction contained 13 bases not matched to a gene. This CDR3 has 15 amino acids. CDR3 coding DNA: TGTGCCAGCAGTCCACCCCGGGGACAGCTTGATGGCTACACCTTC. This translates into CASSPPRGQLDGYTF.

The V gene is TRBV18, the J gene TRBJ1-1; D perhaps matches TRBD1 (6 bases). The CDR3 loop spans 13 amino acids. V dropped 3 bases and J dropped 6 bases, with 11 bases sitting between them. Germline CDR1 KGHSH, CDR2 LQKENI. The CDR3 loop reads CASSPTGWAEAFF. DNA for the CDR3: TGTGCCAGCTCACCGACAGGATGGGCTGAAGCTTTCTTT.

The chain employs TRBV6-2 or TRBV6-3 and TRBJ2-2; TRBD2 matches at 7 bases. Germline CDR1 and CDR2: MNHEY and SVGEGT. The CDR3 is 13 residues long. V lost 4 bases, J lost 7 bases, and 3 bases stayed unmatched. DNA of the CDR3: TGTGCCAGCAGTTGGCGGGGGAGCGGGGAGCTGTTTTTT. Translated: CASSWRGSGELFF.

The CDR3 is CASTWTGNYEQYF. DNA for the CDR3: TGTGCCAGCACCTGGACAGGGAATTACGAGCAGTACTTC. The chain is built from TRBV5-6 and TRBJ2-7; TRBD1 matches at 8 bases. CDR1 and CDR2 (germline): SGHDT, YYEEEE. The J segment lost 4 bases and the V segment lost 6 bases, leaving 6 bases of the junction unmatched. This CDR3 spans 13 amino acids.

V is TRBV6-5 and J is TRBJ1-1, with D possibly TRBD1 on 5 matching bases. Germline V gene data show CDR1 as MNHEY and CDR2 as SVGAGI. CDR3 length: 16 residues. V was shortened by 2 bases and J by 7 bases, with 20 bases between the two germline ends. This CDR3 is CASSYDHSTGAVEAFF. CDR3 DNA: TGTGCCAGCAGTTACGACCATAGTACTGGGGCCGTTGAAGCTTTCTTT.

The V and J genes are TRBV6-2 or TRBV6-3 and TRBJ2-7; TRBD1 matches at 8 bases. The CDR3 is 15 amino acids. V trimming: 4 bases; J trimming: 2 bases; junction bases outside the gene matches: 7. Germline V gene lookup returns CDR1 MNHEY and CDR2 SVGEGT. This CDR3 is CASSLSGQATYEQYF. CDR3 bases: TGTGCCAGCAGTTTATCGGGACAGGCCACCTACGAGCAGTACTTC.

The V gene is TRBV5-4, the J gene TRBJ1-2, with D perhaps matching TRBD1 (6 bases). Trimming left V 4 bases short and J 4 bases short, with 14 bases between. From germline, CDR1 is SGHNT and CDR2 YYREEE (reference sequence). The CDR3 totals 14 residues. Here the CDR3 DNA reads TGTGCCAGCAGCCCCGAAACAGGGCTCTATGGCTACACCTTC. Its protein product is CASSPETGLYGYTF.

The chain couples TRBV3-1 (or the pseudogene TRBV3-2) to TRBJ1-1; TRBD1 matches 8 bases. The CDR3 is made up of 13 amino acids. The junction had 6 bases not matched to a gene; V was cut back by 4 bases and J by 8 bases. Germline values: CDR1 LGHDT, CDR2 YNNKEL (reference sequence). The CDR3 DNA is TGTGCCAGCAGCCCACGGGACAGGTCAGAAGCTTTCTTT. Protein sequence: CASSPRDRSEAFF.

The J gene is TRBJ2-7, the V gene TRBV9; TRBD1 matches at 7 bases. The germline CDR1 and CDR2 sequences are SGDLS and YYNGEE. J lost 2 bases, V lost 0 bases, and 2 bases had no gene match. The CDR3 contains 14 residues. The CDR3 loop is CASSVVGQTYEQYF. The CDR3 coding sequence is TGTGCCAGCAGCGTAGTGGGACAGACCTACGAGCAGTACTTC.

The gene calls are TRBV7-9 and TRBJ1-6; D gene uncertain. The CDR3 is 17 amino acids. The germline V and J ends were trimmed by 5 bases and 8 bases, with 22 bases remaining between them. Germline V gives CDR1 SEHNR, CDR2 FQNEAQ (reference sequence). The CDR3 DNA follows: TGTGCCAGCAGCATTAGGCCCTCACGGGGAACGGATTCACCCCTCCACTTT. It is translated as CASSIRPSRGTDSPLHF. The full variable domain, rest sourced from reference TRBV7-9 and TRBJ1-6, is DTGVSQNPRHKITKRGQNVTFRCDPISEHNRLYWYRQTLGQGPEFLTYFQNEAQLEKSRLLSDRFSAERPKGSFSTLEIQRTEQGDSAMYLCASSIRPSRGTDSPLHFGNGTRLTVT.

The V gene is TRBV27, the J gene TRBJ1-6, with 7 bases aligning to TRBD1. CDR3 length: 18 residues. The V gene end was trimmed by 5 bases and the J gene end by 5 bases; junction bases not matched to a gene: 15. The germline gives CDR1 MNHEY, CDR2 SMNVEV (reference sequence). The CDR3 is CASSPLGRGQGNNSPLHF. The CDR3 bases are TGTGCCAGCAGTCCCCTGGGTAGGGGGCAAGGGAATAATTCACCCCTCCACTTT.

This clone appeared a few times. V gene TRBV4-2 combines with J gene TRBJ1-4; D uncertain. Germline CDR1 LGHNA, CDR2 YNFKEQ. The CDR3 is 15 residues long. V lost 1 base and J 6 bases, leaving 12 bases between the germline ends. CDR3 in DNA: TGTGCCAGCAGCCAAGGGTCCGGGTCAGATGAAAAACTGTTTTTT. Translated, it gives CASSQGSGSDEKLFF.

This clone has just a few counts. This chain uses TRBV4-1 with TRBJ2-3, with a weak D call TRBD2 (5 bases). Germline CDR1 is MGHRA and CDR2 is YSYEKL. This CDR3 is 16 amino acids long. V lost 2 bases and J 2 bases, leaving 14 bases between the germline ends. The CDR3 loop reads CASSQSVGGFTDTQYF. The CDR3 region has the DNA TGCGCCAGCAGCCAATCAGTCGGCGGGTTCACAGATACGCAGTATTTT.

The CDR3 nucleotides are TGTGCCAGCAAGGCAGACACAGGGAGCTCCTACGAGCAGTACTTC. Its translation is CASKADTGSSYEQYF. The V and J genes are TRBV5-5 and TRBJ2-7, with TRBD1 as a possible D gene (6 bases). Trimming shortened V by 6 bases and J by 0 bases, and 16 bases separated the two germline ends. CDR1 and CDR2 (germline): SGHKS, YYEKEE (reference sequence). This CDR3 has 15 residues.

This clone was picked up a small number of times. The CDR3 spells CASSLGGPPRNEQFF. CDR3 coding DNA: TGTGCCAGCAGCTTGGGGGGGCCCCCACGCAATGAGCAGTTCTTC. The genes are TRBV11-1 and TRBJ2-1; perhaps TRBD2 as D (7 bases). V lost 3 bases to trimming and J lost 6 bases, with 15 bases between them. The CDR3 has 15 residues. Germline CDR1 SGHAT, CDR2 FQDESV (reference sequence).

The chain carries TRBV7-3 and TRBJ1-6; D is ambiguous. The germline V gene encodes CDR1 SGHTA and CDR2 FQGTGA. The CDR3 is made up of 13 amino acids. V lost 6 bases and J 8 bases, leaving 11 bases between the germline ends. The CDR3: CASSPHRDSPLHF. CDR3 in DNA: TGTGCCAGCAGTCCCCACCGGGATTCACCCCTCCACTTT.

CDR3 bases: TGTGCCAGCAGTTCCCCCCGGGGAGGCACTGAAGCTTTCTTT. Residues: CASSSPRGGTEAFF. The chain uses TRBV28 and TRBJ1-1; D is unclear. The V gene lost 4 bases and the J gene lost 4 bases, with 13 bases spanning the gap. The CDR3 has 14 residues. Per germline, CDR1 MDHEN and CDR2 SYDVKM.

The sample holds one count of this clone. V gene TRBV3-1 (or the pseudogene TRBV3-2) combines with J gene TRBJ1-6; 7 positions match TRBD1. CDR3 length equals 16 residues. The germline gives CDR1 LGHDT, CDR2 YNNKEL (reference sequence). After removal of 1 base from V and 2 bases from J, the junction contained 2 bases not matched to a gene. CDR3 nucleotides: TGTGCCAGCAGCCAAGGGGACAGAACCTATAATTCACCCCTCCACTTT. Its protein is CASSQGDRTYNSPLHF.